Listed below are T cell receptor beta chains from one sample, sequenced in a study of T cells in Graves' hyperthyroidism and ophthalmopathy. TCRdb itself ran the multiplex PCR reads through MiXCR, one entry per CDR3 protein. The table includes around 520,000 distinct CDR3 sequences, about 14% detected once. What was sequenced was blood. These receptors came from a woman in her 40s with Graves' hyperthyroidism. Each CDR3 is given with its conserved first and last residue. A D gene is named only where the DNA matches it firmly. Clone size appears in some rows only: once, few, many, or a class for an expanded clone.

clone_size: many; d_call: .; j_call: TRBJ2-1; v_call: TRBV5-1; cdr3_nt: TGTGCCAGCAGCTTAGAGGGCAGCTCCTACAATGAGCAGTTCTTC; cdr3_aa: CASSLEGSSYNEQFF
clone_size: many; d_call: .; j_call: TRBJ2-2; v_call: TRBV18; cdr3_nt: TGTGCCAGCTCACCACCGTCCATGCCGAACACCGGGGAGCTGTTTTTT; cdr3_aa: CASSPPSMPNTGELFF
clone_size: .; d_call: TRBD2; j_call: TRBJ2-1; v_call: TRBV7-2; cdr3_nt: TGTGCCAGCAGCTTATTTCGGCGGGAGGTCAACAATGAGCAGTTCTTC; cdr3_aa: CASSLFRREVNNEQFF
clone_size: many; d_call: .; j_call: TRBJ1-5; v_call: TRBV20-1; cdr3_nt: TGCAGTGCTCGAATCAGTACAGGCAATCAGCCCCAGCATTTT; cdr3_aa: CSARISTGNQPQHF
clone_size: many; d_call: TRBD1; j_call: TRBJ2-1; v_call: TRBV9; cdr3_nt: TGTGCCAGCAGCGCCCGACAGGGACAGGGAATCGATGAGCAGTTCTTC; cdr3_aa: CASSARQGQGIDEQFF
clone_size: .; d_call: TRBD2; j_call: TRBJ2-7; v_call: TRBV10-2; cdr3_nt: TGCGCCAGCAGTGAGGGGAGCGGGATTTTTCTCTACGAGCAGTACTTC; cdr3_aa: CASSEGSGIFLYEQYF
clone_size: once; d_call: TRBD2; j_call: TRBJ2-7; v_call: TRBV30; cdr3_nt: TGTGCCTGGTTGGGTTCTAGCGGGAGTAGGTCCTACGAGCAGTACTTC; cdr3_aa: CAWLGSSGSRSYEQYF
clone_size: many; d_call: TRBD1; j_call: TRBJ2-1; v_call: TRBV14; cdr3_nt: TGTGCCAGCAGCCGAGGACAGGCTTCCTACAATGAGCAGTTCTTC; cdr3_aa: CASSRGQASYNEQFF
clone_size: many; d_call: .; j_call: TRBJ2-2; v_call: TRBV28; cdr3_nt: TGTGCCAGCAGTTTAGTAAGGGAGTCCGGGGAGCTGTTTTTT; cdr3_aa: CASSLVRESGELFF
clone_size: many; d_call: .; j_call: TRBJ2-3; v_call: TRBV6-5; cdr3_nt: TGTGCCAGCAGTTACTCTGCCGGATCCCCCACAGATACGCAGTATTTT; cdr3_aa: CASSYSAGSPTDTQYF
clone_size: many; d_call: .; j_call: TRBJ1-2; v_call: TRBV28; cdr3_nt: TGTGCCAGCAGTTTAGGCTTAACGTATGGCTACACCTTC; cdr3_aa: CASSLGLTYGYTF
clone_size: .; d_call: TRBD1; j_call: TRBJ1-5; v_call: TRBV7-9; cdr3_nt: TGTGCCAGCAGCCCCGGGACAGGTGATAGCAATCAGCCCCAGCATTTT; cdr3_aa: CASSPGTGDSNQPQHF
clone_size: .; d_call: TRBD2; j_call: TRBJ2-3; v_call: TRBV20-1; cdr3_nt: TGCAGTGCTAGAGGGACTAGCGGGAGTGGGTATACGCAGTATTTT; cdr3_aa: CSARGTSGSGYTQYF
clone_size: .; d_call: .; j_call: TRBJ2-1; v_call: TRBV10-1; cdr3_nt: TGCGCCAGCAGTGAGCAGGGTAACAATGAGCAGTTCTTC; cdr3_aa: CASSEQGNNEQFF
clone_size: many; d_call: TRBD1; j_call: TRBJ1-2; v_call: TRBV11-1; cdr3_nt: TGTGCCAGCAGTTACCGGGACAGGGAAAAAGGCTACACCTTC; cdr3_aa: CASSYRDREKGYTF
clone_size: .; d_call: .; j_call: TRBJ2-2; v_call: TRBV30; cdr3_nt: TGTGCCTCGGGCTGGACAGGGGAGCTGTTTTTT; cdr3_aa: CASGWTGELFF
clone_size: .; d_call: .; j_call: TRBJ2-1; v_call: TRBV9; cdr3_nt: TGTGCCAGCAGCGAGAGCGGTTACCCCTACAATGAGCAGTTCTTC; cdr3_aa: CASSESGYPYNEQFF
clone_size: many; d_call: TRBD2; j_call: TRBJ2-1; v_call: TRBV5-1; cdr3_nt: TGCGCCAGCAGCGAAGGGACTAGCGGGAGTGATGAGCAGTTCTTC; cdr3_aa: CASSEGTSGSDEQFF
clone_size: .; d_call: .; j_call: TRBJ1-6; v_call: TRBV28; cdr3_nt: TGTGCCAGCTGCGGGGGGCAGGGTTCACCCCTCCACTTT; cdr3_aa: CASCGGQGSPLHF
clone_size: many; d_call: .; j_call: TRBJ2-7; v_call: TRBV28; cdr3_nt: TGTGCCAGCAGTTTACAGGCGGTCTACGAGCAGTACTTC; cdr3_aa: CASSLQAVYEQYF
clone_size: few; d_call: .; j_call: TRBJ2-7; v_call: TRBV4-1; cdr3_nt: TGCGCCAGCAGCCAATCGATACAGGGAGCCTACGAGCAGTACTTC; cdr3_aa: CASSQSIQGAYEQYF
clone_size: .; d_call: .; j_call: TRBJ2-5; v_call: TRBV6-1; cdr3_nt: TGTGCCAGCAGTGAAGTCTTGCAGACCCAGTACTTC; cdr3_aa: CASSEVLQTQYF
clone_size: many; d_call: .; j_call: TRBJ2-1; v_call: TRBV2; cdr3_nt: TGTGCCAGCAGTGAGGAGCCGGGGACCGTTTCCAATGAGCAGTTCTTC; cdr3_aa: CASSEEPGTVSNEQFF
clone_size: .; d_call: TRBD2; j_call: TRBJ2-1; v_call: TRBV12-3/TRBV12-4; cdr3_nt: TGTGCCAGCAGGGCTAGCGGGAGTGATGAGCAGTTCTTC; cdr3_aa: CASRASGSDEQFF
clone_size: few; d_call: TRBD2; j_call: TRBJ2-3; v_call: TRBV14; cdr3_nt: TGTGCCAGCAGCCAAGTCATCTCCGGGAGGGGAACGCAGTATTTT; cdr3_aa: CASSQVISGRGTQYF